The clone carrying this T cell receptor (beta chain) was seen only a few times. The antigen is not known. As to treatment: around 19 received Ad26.COV2.S at low or high dose, single or two shots; roughly five received placebo; per-sample allocation not given. Specimen acquisition occurred on day 63 following the initial vaccine or placebo injection. This sample is drawn from a study of Ad26.COV2.S vaccination and SARS-CoV-2 variants. Overall study: Donor participated within the Ad26.COV2.S arm of the COV1001 trial. Recipients of Ad26.COV2.S got it intramuscularly, once or twice 56 days apart.

Findings and limits, study-wide: With respect to non-spike TCR breadth, vaccine and placebo recipients were similar.

Generated by immunoSEQ multiplex PCR, the TCRdb table keeps only in-frame clones and is missing some. Among about 400,000 clones listed, about 88% were seen once. Sequences were derived from peripheral blood, sampled in a trial of Ad26.COV2.S vaccine versus placebo. The clonotype comes from a person aged 18-60 years who received the Ad26.COV2.S COVID-19 vaccine or a placebo.

The CDR3 nucleotides are TGTGCCTGGAGATGGACAGGGAATGGAAACACCATATATTTT. It specifies CAWRWTGNGNTIYF. The chain is built from TRBV30 and TRBJ1-3; 8 positions match TRBD1. Germline CDR1 GTSNPN, CDR2 SVGIG (reference sequence). After removal of 3 bases from V and 3 bases from J, the junction contained 4 bases not matched to a gene. CDR3 length: 14 residues.